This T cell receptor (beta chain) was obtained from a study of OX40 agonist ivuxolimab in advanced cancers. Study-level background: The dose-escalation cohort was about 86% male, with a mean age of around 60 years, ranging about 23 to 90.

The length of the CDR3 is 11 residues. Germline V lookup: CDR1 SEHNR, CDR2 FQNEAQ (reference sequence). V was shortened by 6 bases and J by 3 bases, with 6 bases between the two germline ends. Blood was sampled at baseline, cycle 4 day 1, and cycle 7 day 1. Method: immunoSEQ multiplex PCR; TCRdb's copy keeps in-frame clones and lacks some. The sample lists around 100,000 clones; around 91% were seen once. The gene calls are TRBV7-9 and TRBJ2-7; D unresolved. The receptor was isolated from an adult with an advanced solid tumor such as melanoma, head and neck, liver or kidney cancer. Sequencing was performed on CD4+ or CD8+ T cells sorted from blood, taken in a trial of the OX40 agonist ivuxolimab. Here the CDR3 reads CASSDYYEQYF. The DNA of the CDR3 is TGTGCCAGCAGTGATTACTACGAGCAGTACTTC.